This is a list of T cell receptor beta chains from one sample in a study of shared clonotypes between healthy human individuals. Sequencing used immunoSEQ multiplex PCR; TCRdb keeps in-frame clones, though not all of them. The profile shows about 1 million clones, around 74% of them singletons. Sample: memory CD4+ T cells sorted from blood. These receptor sequences come from a man aged 18 to 30 in good health. The CDR3 runs from the conserved cysteine through the conserved F or W. Fields, in order: CDR3 protein, V gene.

CASSIEGMSSYEQYF	TRBV19
CASSSQETQYF	TRBV27
CASSEREGRGSGELFF	TRBV25-1
CASSYGAGGRNSPLHF	TRBV6-6
CASSQDTRNTEAFF	TRBV4-1
CASSHFPGGRFTDTQYF	TRBV4-1
CASTRLAGGSHEQYF	TRBV6-1
CASSLVQGGNEQFF	TRBV11-2
CASRSGQGIPGELFF	TRBV4-1
CASTQGTGRNEQFF	TRBV6-5
CASLRGRDNVLTF	TRBV2
CASSLLSGGYNEQFF	TRBV5-1
CAWALLEAYEQYF	TRBV30
CASSPFGERITDTQYF	TRBV18
CASSPPNSPLHF	TRBV6-6
CASSEAAGGQETQYF	TRBV6-4
CASSPGGGLGEETQYF	TRBV7-2
CASSGSRRGGTEAFF	TRBV9
CASSLTSWQTQYF	TRBV27
CASSHGLGSYEQYF	TRBV4-1
CASIALGGGETQYF	TRBV2
CASSFGRSNQPQHF	TRBV7-2
CSAKEGIQYF	TRBV20-1
CAWRSPGSSYEQYF	TRBV30
CAWSVGTGWAYEQYF	TRBV30
CASSLGSRDLYEQYF	TRBV5-4
CASSVQGARIEKLFF	TRBV2
CASSLIAGAVDTQYF	TRBV7-3
CASSVSRMGATEAFF	TRBV10-2
CASSLQGGNQPQHF	TRBV11-2
CASSPSGETQYF	TRBV11-3
CASSSQTGSYNEQFF	TRBV11-2
CASSEEGMQPQHF	TRBV2
CARGTGGEQYF	TRBV2
CASSGTGAGYTEAFF	TRBV9
CASSPRVGKNIQYF	TRBV9
CASSRGTAGGGYTF	TRBV19
CASSPQGHTNTGELFF	TRBV4-1
CASSPRSGSTGELFF	TRBV7-2
CASTAGQVGELFF	TRBV19
CASSTDRTSNTEAFF	TRBV2
CASKGQVDGYTF	TRBV6-1
CASSPPLPTNYGYTF	TRBV18
CASRSPGQGKEDTQYF	TRBV7-2
CATSLTEGRGIRAKNIQYF	TRBV15
CASSQGLAAKYF	TRBV14
CASSKGGRNTEAFF	TRBV21-1
CASSPGQEPSQPQHF	TRBV18
CASRPEGGKLFF	TRBV2
CASSQVMSSISGGAGELFF	TRBV4-3